One and the same sample provided the 26 T cell receptor beta chains below, sequenced in a study of cytomegalovirus exposure and HLA in healthy donors. Primers for the PCR totalled 60 Vbeta and 13 Jbeta. The method was immunoSEQ multiplex PCR; TCRdb's version includes in-frame clones alone and lacks a portion of them. The sample consists of around 170,000 clones, around 80% of them appearing once. The sequencing sample was made of PBMCs. All receptors come from a woman aged 45-59 years in good health and CMV-seronegative.

This clone was seen a handful of times. The chain combines TRBV4-1 with TRBJ1-2; TRBD1 aligns across 8 bases. The germline gives CDR1 MGHRA, CDR2 YSYEKL. V lost 1 base and J lost 2; bases outside the gene matches: 6. The CDR3 spans 16 residues. The CDR3 coding sequence is TGCGCCAGCAGCCAAGGGACAGGGAAGGGGAACTATGGCTACACCTTC. Amino acids: CASSQGTGKGNYGYTF.

This chain links TRBV14 with TRBJ2-3; 9 bases line up with TRBD1. Germline loops: CDR1 SGHDN, CDR2 FVKESK. The CDR3 is 13 residues long. J gave up 4 bases and V 4 bases, and 0 bases lay outside the gene matches. The DNA for the CDR3 is TGTGCCAGCAGCCGACAGGGGGCAGATACGCAGTATTTT. It specifies CASSRQGADTQYF.

The chain joins TRBV12-5 to TRBJ2-3, with D possibly TRBD2 on 6 matching bases. The CDR3 sequence is 12 residues long. V was cut by 4 bases and J by 6 bases, with 8 bases left in between. Germline values: CDR1 LGHNT, CDR2 FRNRAP. The CDR3 here is CASGSEGDTQYF. In nucleotides, the CDR3 is TGTGCTAGTGGTTCGGAGGGGGATACGCAGTATTTT.

This chain joins TRBV5-4 and TRBJ2-3; 9 nucleotides agree with TRBD1. V shed 4 bases and J 4 bases; nucleotides not matched to a gene: 7. Germline CDR1 SGHNT, CDR2 YYREEE (reference sequence). This CDR3 is 15 amino acids long. DNA for the CDR3: TGTGCCAGCAGCGCCCCCGGGACAGGGTCAGATACGCAGTATTTT. Protein: CASSAPGTGSDTQYF.

The rearrangement uses TRBV7-2 and TRBJ2-2; 8 bases align to TRBD2. The trim removed 3 bases at V and 1 base at J, leaving 4 bases unmatched. CDR1 is SGHTA, CDR2 FQGNSA, per germline. The CDR3 is made up of 16 amino acids. In nucleotides, the CDR3 is TGTGCCAGCAGCTTCGGCGGGGGGCAGAACACCGGGGAGCTGTTTTTT. It codes for CASSFGGGQNTGELFF.

The genes are TRBV9 and TRBJ2-1; 8 nucleotides line up with TRBD2. The length of the CDR3 is 15 residues. The germline V gene encodes CDR1 SGDLS and CDR2 YYNGEE. V trimming: 0 bases; J trimming: 4 bases; junction bases outside the gene matches: 3. This CDR3 is CASSVDGRDYNEQFF. CDR3 coding DNA: TGTGCCAGCAGCGTAGACGGGAGGGATTACAATGAGCAGTTCTTC.

The chain recombines TRBV28 with TRBJ1-5; D gene ambiguous. The CDR3 sequence is 13 residues long. The germline V gene encodes CDR1 MDHEN and CDR2 SYDVKM. The V and J ends lost 6 bases and 7 bases respectively, with 13 bases between them. The CDR3 protein is CASSSVRVQPQHF. In DNA, the CDR3 is TGTGCCAGCAGCTCGGTAAGAGTACAGCCCCAGCATTTT. Full variable domain (remainder filled in from reference TRBV28 and TRBJ1-5): DVKVTQSSRYLVKRTGEKVFLECVQDMDHENMFWYRQDPGLGLRLIYFSYDVKMKEKGDIPEGYSVSREKKERFSLILESASTNQTSMYLCASSSVRVQPQHFGDGTRLSIL.

The chain is built from TRBV18 and TRBJ1-3, with D possibly being TRBD1 (6 bases). The CDR3 extends over 13 amino acids. The V gene's germline CDR1 is KGHSH and CDR2 LQKENI. V dropped 3 bases and J dropped 5 bases, with 8 bases sitting between them. CDR3 sequence (DNA): TGTGCCAGCTCACCCGGGACAAGAAACACCATATATTTT. Protein: CASSPGTRNTIYF. Full variable domain (rest looked up from reference TRBV18 and TRBJ1-3): NAGVMQNPRHLVRRRGQEARLRCSPMKGHSHVYWYRQLPEEGLKFMVYLQKENIIDESGMPKERFSAEFPKEGPSILRIQQVVRGDSAAYFCASSPGTRNTIYFGEGSWLTVV.

About this clone: This likely comes from a read error, as the CDR3 has no conserved phenylalanine or tryptophan at its end. The V and J genes are TRBV4-1 and TRBJ1-2; tentative D call: TRBD1 (5 bases). The CDR3 is 17 residues long. Germline CDR1 is MGHRA and CDR2 is YSYEKL. V gave up 1 base and J gave up 4 bases, with 19 bases separating them. CDR3 loop: CASSQGGAGMVTYGYTI. The CDR3 DNA sequence: TGCGCCAGCAGCCAAGGCGGAGCAGGGATGGTAACCTATGGCTACACCATC.

The rearrangement uses TRBV2 and TRBJ2-1; D gene uncertain. The CDR3 sequence is 13 residues long. Trimming took 4 bases from V and 5 from J, leaving 9 bases between them. From germline, CDR1 is SNHLY and CDR2 FYNNEI. The DNA of the CDR3 is TGTGCCAGCAGTGGATTCCCGGACAATGAGCAGTTCTTC. This codes for CASSGFPDNEQFF.

The chain employs TRBV9 and TRBJ1-1; unclear D gene. Germline V gene data show CDR1 as SGDLS and CDR2 as YYNGEE. The ends were cut back, 2 bases at V and 1 base at J, with 9 bases in the middle. The CDR3 contains 14 residues. The CDR3 region has the DNA TGTGCCAGCAGCGTCACTTCCCAGAACACTGAAGCTTTCTTT. This translates into CASSVTSQNTEAFF.

The CDR3 loop reads CASSPGGLGAAADTQYF. The CDR3 nucleotides read TGCGCCAGCAGCCCGGGAGGTCTCGGGGCCGCCGCAGATACGCAGTATTTT. The chain carries TRBV5-1 and TRBJ2-3, with TRBD2 matching over 7 bases. Germline-derived CDR1 and CDR2 are SGHRS and YFSETQ. The CDR3 is made up of 17 amino acids. The trim removed 4 bases at V and 4 bases at J, leaving 15 bases unmatched.

The CDR3 coding sequence is TGTGCCAGCAGCTTCCTAGGAGGAGAGACCCAGTACTTC. Translation: CASSFLGGETQYF. This sequence joins TRBV7-3 and TRBJ2-5, with a weak D call TRBD2 (5 bases). This CDR3 has 13 amino acids. Germline V gene lookup returns CDR1 SGHTA and CDR2 FQGTGA. The ends were cut back, 3 bases at V and 4 bases at J, with 9 bases in the middle.

In regard to this clone: The conserved final phenylalanine or tryptophan is absent from the CDR3, which likely points to a read error. The gene calls are TRBV28 and TRBJ1-5; possibly TRBD1 for D (6 bases). Trimming shortened V by 2 bases and J by 1 base, and 12 bases separated the two germline ends. The CDR3 covers 16 residues. CDR1 and CDR2 from the germline V gene are MDHEN and SYDVKM. As DNA, the CDR3 is TGTGCCAGCAGTTTACTGCCAGGGGCGAGCAATCAGCCCCAGCATCTT. Translating gives CASSLLPGASNQPQHL.

V usage is TRBV18 and J usage is TRBJ2-1; D perhaps matches TRBD2 (6 bases). Between the trimmed V and J ends, which lost 6 bases and 7 bases, there was a span of 10 bases. The V gene's germline CDR1 is KGHSH and CDR2 LQKENI. The CDR3 runs to 12 residues. CDR3 loop: CASSLGGNEQFF. The CDR3 DNA follows: TGTGCCAGCTCGTTGGGGGGAAATGAGCAGTTCTTC.

V gene TRBV7-7 combines with J gene TRBJ2-3; a weak D match, TRBD1 (6 bases). In germline, CDR1 is SSHAT, CDR2 FNYEAQ (reference sequence). The CDR3 length is 14 residues. V lost 5 bases and J lost 9, with 18 bases in between. CDR3 DNA sequence: TGTGCCAGCAGCCAAGACCAGACAGGCCTAACGCAGTATTTT. It encodes CASSQDQTGLTQYF. Using reference TRBV7-7 and TRBJ2-3 for the parts outside the CDR3, the full variable domain is GAGVSQSPRYKVTKRGQDVTLRCDPISSHATLYWYQQALGQGPEFLTYFNYEAQPDKSGLPSDRFSAERPEGSISTLTIQRTEQRDSAMYRCASSQDQTGLTQYFGPGTRLTVL.

This clone was recorded only once. V gene TRBV28 combines with J gene TRBJ1-5, with D perhaps matching TRBD1 (6 bases). CDR1 is MDHEN and CDR2 is SYDVKM in the germline V gene. The CDR3 is 15 residues long. Trimming left V 1 base short and J 6 bases short, with 13 bases between. The CDR3 DNA sequence: TGTGCCAGCAGTTTATCCGACAGGCCTGGTCAGCCCCAGCATTTT. Its protein is CASSLSDRPGQPQHF.

The rearrangement joins TRBV4-1 to TRBJ2-7; D is ambiguous. The germline V and J ends were trimmed by 1 base and 0 bases, with 10 bases remaining between them. The CDR3 is 15 residues long. Germline CDR1 and CDR2: MGHRA and YSYEKL. Here the CDR3 DNA reads TGCGCCAGCAGCCAAGGCCTACCCTCCTCCTACGAGCAGTACTTC. This encodes CASSQGLPSSYEQYF.

This clone has more than one count but fewer than ten. V usage is TRBV4-3 and J usage is TRBJ1-4, with no clear D. CDR1 and CDR2 (germline): LGHNA, YSLEER. The V and J ends lost 0 bases and 7 bases respectively, with 9 bases between them. There are 14 residues in the CDR3. The DNA of the CDR3 is TGCGCCAGCAGCCAAGATAGAGACACTGAAAAACTGTTTTTT. Translated: CASSQDRDTEKLFF.

This clone showed up just once. This chain connects TRBV5-1 to TRBJ2-3; 10 bases line up with TRBD1. With V trimmed by 2 bases and J by 6 bases, 9 bases remained unmatched. CDR3 length equals 16 residues. The V gene's germline CDR1 is SGHRS and CDR2 YFSETQ. CDR3 region: CASSLRTGGTPDTQYF. The CDR3 nucleotides read TGCGCCAGCAGCTTAAGGACAGGGGGTACGCCGGATACGCAGTATTTT.

This clone was detected a few times. V usage is TRBV10-3 and J usage is TRBJ1-2, with TRBD1 as a possible D gene (6 bases). Looked up from germline, CDR1 is ENHRY and CDR2 is SYGVKD. Trimming pared 11 bases from V and 0 bases from J, leaving 25 bases between. The CDR3 has 17 amino acids. CDR3 residues: CASEPGQYGTPNYGYTF. The CDR3 DNA is TGTGCCTCGGAACCCGGACAGTACGGAACACCTAACTATGGCTACACCTTC.

The V and J genes are TRBV7-2 and TRBJ2-5; 7 bases map to TRBD2. The CDR3 extends over 17 amino acids. Germline lookup yields CDR1 SGHTA and CDR2 FQGNSA. Trimming at V came to 5 bases and at J to 7 bases, leaving 19 bases not matched to a gene. CDR3 sequence: CASSEVIAGLSLGTQYF. Here the CDR3 DNA reads TGTGCCAGCAGCGAAGTGATAGCGGGCCTTTCCCTGGGGACCCAGTACTTC.

This chain uses TRBV27 with TRBJ1-5; TRBD1 matches at 8 bases. The CDR3 runs 13 residues. After removal of 6 bases from V and 6 bases from J, the junction contained 4 bases not matched to a gene. Germline V gene data show CDR1 as MNHEY and CDR2 as SMNVEV (reference sequence). CDR3 protein: CASRGQGGQPQHF. CDR3 nucleotides: TGTGCCAGCAGAGGACAGGGCGGTCAGCCCCAGCATTTT.

This clone was seen just once. The chain uses TRBV28 and TRBJ1-2; D remains ambiguous. The ends were cut back, 5 bases at V and 2 bases at J, with 6 bases in the middle. The CDR3 length is 12 residues. Per germline, CDR1 MDHEN and CDR2 SYDVKM. The CDR3 DNA sequence: TGTGCCAGCAGTCCCAGGAACTATGGCTACACCTTC. Residues: CASSPRNYGYTF.

The chain combines TRBV5-6 with TRBJ2-1; TRBD2 aligns across 8 bases. The CDR3 is made up of 14 amino acids. V lost 5 bases, J lost 8 bases, and 9 bases stayed unmatched. Germline V gives CDR1 SGHDT, CDR2 YYEEEE. The CDR3 sequence: CASRDSREAHEQFF. CDR3 DNA sequence: TGTGCCAGCAGAGATTCGCGGGAGGCCCATGAGCAGTTCTTC.

For the CDR3, the DNA is TGTGCCAGCAGTCTACTAGCGGGAGCTTACGAGCAGTACTTC. It translates to CASSLLAGAYEQYF. V gene TRBV2 combines with J gene TRBJ2-7; TRBD2 matches 11 bases. The CDR3 loop spans 14 amino acids. The germline V gene has CDR1 SNHLY and CDR2 FYNNEI. J gave up 4 bases and V 5 bases, and 4 bases lay outside the gene matches.